The 21 T cell receptor beta chains presented below share a single source sample, sequenced in a study of early T cells in non-severe SARS-CoV-2 infection. One entry per CDR3 protein, called by TCRdb with MiXCR from the 5' RACE reads. Altogether about 27,000 distinct CDR3 sequences are present, 4% to 4.5% being singletons, with the ten largest covering under 8%. The sample consisted of whole blood. Receptors originate from an adult who was a healthcare worker with PCR-confirmed SARS-CoV-2 infection or an uninfected control (not recorded which).

This clonotype turned up a few times. The chain carries TRBV11-2 and TRBJ2-1; D is undetermined. Deletions cut 0 bases from V and 10 bases from J, with 13 bases between. Germline CDR1 is SGHAT and CDR2 is FQNNGV. This CDR3 has 14 amino acids. CDR3 amino acids: CASSLDLNRQEQFF. CDR3 nucleotide sequence: TGTGCCAGCAGCTTAGATCTTAATCGACAAGAGCAGTTCTTC. The full variable domain, in which reference TRBV11-2 and TRBJ2-1 provide the parts outside the CDR3, is EAGVAQSPRYKIIEKRQSVAFWCNPISGHATLYWYQQILGQGPKLLIQFQNNGVVDDSQLPKDRFSAERLKGVDSTLKIQPAKLEDSAVYLCASSLDLNRQEQFFGPGTRLTVL.

The chain carries TRBV3-1 and TRBJ2-7; 14 nucleotides match TRBD2. This CDR3 is 17 amino acids long. V shed 1 base, J shed 5 bases, and the junction held 7 bases outside the gene matches. Germline CDR1 LGHDT, CDR2 YNNKEL (reference sequence). The CDR3 region has the DNA TGTGCCAGCAGCCAAGCTGGGACTAGCGGGAGCAAGAACGAGCAGTACTTC. This gives the protein CASSQAGTSGSKNEQYF.

This clonotype was recorded many times. The chain links TRBV18 to TRBJ2-7; the match to TRBD2 covers 10 bases. Germline lookup yields CDR1 KGHSH and CDR2 LQKENI. Losses at the gene ends were 2 bases for V and 0 bases for J; bases not matched to a gene: 13. This CDR3 region has 19 residues. DNA for the CDR3: TGTGCCAGCTCACCAGATGGAGTTAGCGGGAGGCTGGCCTCCTACGAGCAGTACTTC. Protein product: CASSPDGVSGRLASYEQYF.

Many counts were recorded for this clonotype. The chain employs TRBV6-2 or TRBV6-3 and TRBJ2-3; TRBD2 matches 10 bases. The CDR3 length is 15 residues. Germline loops: CDR1 MNHEY, CDR2 SVGEGT. With 6 bases clipped from V and 4 bases from J, the junction kept 7 bases outside the gene matches. CDR3 bases: TGTGCCAGCAGGAAGAGCGGGAGGGCCGCAGATACGCAGTATTTT. Translation: CASRKSGRAADTQYF.

Within the sample, this clonotype is medium-sized (0.01 to 0.1%). The V gene is TRBV11-2, the J gene TRBJ1-3, with a possible D match to TRBD1 (5 bases). V lost 3 bases to trimming and J lost 0 bases, with 12 bases between them. The germline gives CDR1 SGHAT, CDR2 FQNNGV. The CDR3 extends over 16 amino acids. The CDR3 sequence: CASSFRDPSSGNTIYF. DNA of the CDR3: TGTGCCAGCAGCTTCCGGGACCCCAGCTCTGGAAACACCATATATTTT.

At least ten counts were recorded for this clonotype. The chain recombines TRBV7-3 with TRBJ2-1, with 7 bases aligning to TRBD2. The V gene's germline CDR1 is SGHTA and CDR2 FQGTGA. V was pared by 9 bases and J by 2 bases, with 25 bases of the junction left unmatched. This CDR3 has 20 amino acids. CDR3 protein: CARIVYREGPPRNTYNEQFF. The DNA of the CDR3 is TGTGCCAGAATTGTATATAGGGAGGGCCCCCCCCGAAACACCTACAATGAGCAGTTCTTC.

This clonotype was recorded many times. This sequence joins TRBV20-1 and TRBJ2-1; no definite D call. The CDR3 runs 13 residues. Germline V gives CDR1 DFQATT, CDR2 SNEGSKA (reference sequence). The V end was cut by 3 bases, the J end by 2 bases, with 8 bases between. This CDR3 reads CSASWSTYNEQFF. The DNA of the CDR3 is TGCAGTGCTAGTTGGTCCACCTACAATGAGCAGTTCTTC.

This clonotype was counted at least ten times. This chain joins TRBV5-1 and TRBJ2-2, with 9 bases aligning to TRBD2. The junction had 6 bases not matched to a gene; V was cut back by 4 bases and J by 5 bases. The CDR3 totals 15 residues. The germline V gene encodes CDR1 SGHRS and CDR2 YFSETQ. The CDR3 DNA reads as TGCGCCAGCAGCGCCGGGACTAGCCTGACCGGGGAGCTGTTTTTT. Amino acids: CASSAGTSLTGELFF.

This clonotype was seen ten or more times. CDR3 bases: TGTGCCAGCAGCTTCCCCTGGGGGGACAGGGGAGTTTCACCCCTCCACTTT. This gives the protein CASSFPWGDRGVSPLHF. The genes are TRBV5-4 and TRBJ1-6; 10 bases line up with TRBD1. The V gene end was trimmed by 2 bases and the J gene end by 9 bases; junction bases not matched to a gene: 11. Germline-derived CDR1 and CDR2 are SGHNT and YYREEE (reference sequence). This CDR3 comprises 17 residues.

This clonotype has at least ten counts. This chain joins TRBV4-1 and TRBJ1-2, with D unresolved. The germline V gene has CDR1 MGHRA and CDR2 YSYEKL. V lost 6 bases and J lost 3, with 17 bases in between. The CDR3 covers 15 residues. In DNA form, the CDR3 reads TGCGCCAGCAGTCCTTTATCGCGGGCCGACTATGGCTACACCTTC. Amino acids: CASSPLSRADYGYTF.

This rearrangement joins TRBV6-1 to TRBJ2-1; 7 bases are shared with TRBD1. V was clipped by 3 bases and J by 0 bases; unmatched bases: 5. The CDR3 is made up of 16 amino acids. Germline CDR1 and CDR2: MNHNS and SASEGT. The CDR3 nucleotides read TGTGCCAGCAGTGATAAGACAGGGAGCTCCTACAATGAGCAGTTCTTC. Its translation is CASSDKTGSSYNEQFF.

This clonotype was counted many times. The genes are TRBV20-1 and TRBJ2-3; TRBD2 matches at 10 bases. This CDR3 spans 14 amino acids. The trim removed 6 bases at V and 5 bases at J, leaving 8 bases unmatched. Looked up from germline, CDR1 is DFQATT and CDR2 is SNEGSKA (reference sequence). The CDR3: CSASGRANIDTQYF. The CDR3 region has the DNA TGCAGTGCGAGCGGGAGGGCCAACATAGATACGCAGTATTTT.

This clonotype showed up many times. This chain uses TRBV10-3 with TRBJ2-7, with D perhaps matching TRBD1 (5 bases). The length of the CDR3 is 13 residues. V shed 8 bases and J shed 0 bases, with 11 bases lying between them. Germline-derived CDR1 and CDR2 are ENHRY and SYGVKD. The CDR3 is CAIRIRDSYEQYF. CDR3 sequence (DNA): TGTGCCATCCGAATCAGGGACTCCTACGAGCAGTACTTC.

This clonotype was recorded many times. The chain employs TRBV7-2 and TRBJ2-1; D is ambiguous. This CDR3 is built from 15 residues. Trimming took off 1 base at V and 0 bases at J, with 7 bases between the two ends. Germline V gene sequence: CDR1 SGHTA, CDR2 FQGNSA. CDR3 bases: TGTGCCAGCAGCTTAGGTCTTACCTCCTACAATGAGCAGTTCTTC. Protein sequence: CASSLGLTSYNEQFF.

This clonotype is medium-sized. The chain couples TRBV7-2 to TRBJ2-7; D not resolved. V lost 1 base and J lost 3, with 7 bases in between. Germline-derived CDR1 and CDR2 are SGHTA and FQGNSA. The CDR3 is made up of 13 amino acids. The DNA for the CDR3 is TGTGCCAGCAGCTTAGAGCCGTTCTACGAGCAGTACTTC. Its translation is CASSLEPFYEQYF.

This clonotype appeared many times. The chain combines TRBV20-1 with TRBJ2-5, with D tentatively TRBD2 (6 bases). This CDR3 has 14 residues. Between the trimmed V and J ends, which lost 3 bases and 5 bases, there was a span of 16 bases. Germline V gene lookup returns CDR1 DFQATT and CDR2 SNEGSKA (reference sequence). CDR3 nucleotides: TGCAGTGCTAGGTGGGACTCACTTCAGGAGACCCAGTACTTC. Protein product: CSARWDSLQETQYF.

In its sample, this clonotype was seen a few times. The chain is built from TRBV7-2 and TRBJ1-2; 9 bases fit TRBD1. The length of the CDR3 is 13 residues. Trimming cost V 9 bases and J 8 bases; bases outside gene matches: 10. In germline, CDR1 is SGHTA, CDR2 FQGNSA. CDR3 bases: TGTGCCAGTCAAGTTACAGGGGGCCAGGGCTACACCTTC. Its protein is CASQVTGGQGYTF.

This chain uses TRBV7-2 with TRBJ2-4, with D perhaps matching TRBD2 (7 bases). From germline, CDR1 is SGHTA and CDR2 FQGNSA. V was clipped by 4 bases and J by 2 bases, with 12 bases between them. The CDR3 totals 15 residues. This chain's CDR3 is CASSWQRDTKNIQYF. The CDR3 DNA is TGTGCCAGCAGCTGGCAGCGGGACACCAAAAACATTCAGTACTTC.

This clonotype was found many times. This chain joins TRBV30 and TRBJ2-6, with D tentatively TRBD1 or TRBD2 (6 bases each). V was pared by 0 bases and J by 2 bases, with 8 bases between. This CDR3 comprises 15 residues. The germline CDR1 and CDR2 sequences are GTSNPN and SVGIG (reference sequence). CDR3 loop: CAWSVGGPGANVLTF. The CDR3 bases are TGTGCCTGGAGTGTGGGGGGCCCTGGGGCCAACGTCCTGACTTTC.

This clonotype has a handful of counts. V and J are TRBV7-6 and TRBJ2-7; D is uncertain. Between the trimmed V and J ends, which lost 0 bases and 6 bases, there was a span of 9 bases. Germline V gene data show CDR1 as SGHVS and CDR2 as FNYEAQ. The CDR3 totals 13 residues. CDR3 bases: TGTGCCAGCAGCTTAGCCCCAGCCTCCGAGCAGTACTTC. Residues: CASSLAPASEQYF.

Many counts were recorded for this clonotype. The chain employs TRBV15 and TRBJ1-1, with a tentative D call TRBD1 (5 bases). CDR1 is LNHNV and CDR2 is YYDKDF in the germline V gene (reference sequence). The CDR3 is 19 amino acids. The V end lost 1 base, the J end lost 1 base, and 22 bases lay between the germline ends. The CDR3 loop reads CATSRVAGLKTVQNTEAFF. Here the CDR3 DNA reads TGTGCCACCAGCAGAGTAGCCGGTTTGAAGACAGTCCAGAACACTGAAGCTTTCTTT.